Each of the 27 T cell receptor beta chains below was sequenced from the same sample in a study of blood T cell repertoires in COVID-19. Data came from immunoSEQ multiplex PCR; TCRdb stores just in-frame clones and leaves some out. This table holds roughly 250,000 clones, approximately 90% found once. The sequenced sample was peripheral blood. The receptors were sampled from a man aged 30 to 39 with acute or convalescent COVID-19.

J is TRBJ1-5 and V is TRBV27, with 9 bases aligning to TRBD1. This CDR3 has 16 residues. CDR1 is MNHEY, CDR2 SMNVEV, per germline (reference sequence). With 1 base clipped from V and 4 bases from J, the junction kept 5 bases outside the gene matches. The CDR3 sequence: CASSLWGQGGNQPQHF. Written as DNA, the CDR3 is TGTGCCAGCAGTTTATGGGGACAGGGAGGGAATCAGCCCCAGCATTTT.

A single count supports this clone. This rearrangement joins TRBV19 to TRBJ1-5; the D is unclear. V was shortened by 7 bases and J by 4 bases, with 14 bases between the two germline ends. Per the germline V gene, CDR1 is LNHDA and CDR2 is SQIVND (reference sequence). The CDR3 is made up of 14 amino acids. This chain's CDR3 is CASTTLGSNQPQHF. The CDR3 coding sequence is TGTGCCAGTACCACCCTTGGGAGTAATCAGCCCCAGCATTTT. Looking up the rest from reference TRBV19 and TRBJ1-5 gives the full variable domain: DGGITQSPKYLFRKEGQNVTLSCEQNLNHDAMYWYRQDPGQGLRLIYYSQIVNDFQKGDIAEGYSVSREKKESFPLTVTSAQKNPTAFYLCASTTLGSNQPQHFGDGTRLSIL.

The chain joins TRBV7-8 to TRBJ2-1, with 9 bases lining up with TRBD2. The CDR3 totals 19 residues. Germline V lookup: CDR1 SGHVS, CDR2 FQNEAQ. The V segment lost 1 base and the J segment 1 base; nucleotides outside the gene matches: 11. The CDR3 sequence: CASSLVQISGGMSYNEQFF. The CDR3 bases are TGTGCCAGCAGCTTAGTTCAGATTAGCGGGGGTATGTCCTACAATGAGCAGTTCTTC.

Remarks on this clone: Mismatch with germline at one junction end may stem from a read error. The rearrangement uses TRBV7-7 and TRBJ2-2, with 9 positions matching TRBD1. CDR3 length: 15 residues. The germline CDR1 and CDR2 sequences are SSHAT and FNYEAQ (reference sequence). The CDR3 reads CASSWGQGNTGELFF. CDR3 in DNA: TGTGCTAGCAGCTGGGGACAGGGCAACACCGGGGAGCTGTTTTTT. The full variable domain, in which reference TRBV7-7 and TRBJ2-2 provide the parts outside the CDR3, is GAGVSQSPRYKVTKRGQDVTLRCDPISSHATLYWYQQALGQGPEFLTYFNYEAQPDKSGLPSDRFSAERPEGSISTLTIQRTEQRDSAMYRCASSWGQGNTGELFFGEGSRLTVL.

The rearrangement links TRBV11-2 to TRBJ2-7; TRBD1 matches 9 bases. Per germline, CDR1 SGHAT and CDR2 FQNNGV. The CDR3 is 15 amino acids. V dropped 5 bases and J dropped 7; count of bases not matched to a gene: 12. Written as DNA, the CDR3 is TGTGCCAGCAGCCCTCCCCGGACAGGGGCCCCGGAGCAGTACTTC. Translation gives CASSPPRTGAPEQYF.

The gene calls are TRBV5-6 and TRBJ2-7, with 8 bases matching TRBD2. V was clipped by 4 bases and J by 4 bases; unmatched bases: 7. Germline V CDR1 and CDR2: SGHDT, YYEEEE. The CDR3 spans 14 residues. The CDR3 nucleotides are TGTGCCAGCAGCCGGGGGCGGGAGGTATACGAGCAGTACTTC. Translating gives CASSRGREVYEQYF. The full variable domain, with the rest looked up from reference TRBV5-6 and TRBJ2-7, is DAGVTQSPTHLIKTRGQQVTLRCSPKSGHDTVSWYQQALGQGPQFIFQYYEEEERQRGNFPDRFSGHQFPNYSSELNVNALLLGDSALYLCASSRGREVYEQYFGPGTRLTVT.

This clone occurred a few times. The chain has TRBV7-8 and TRBJ2-7, with 10 bases that match TRBD2. After removal of 4 bases from V and 9 bases from J, the junction contained 12 bases not matched to a gene. CDR1 is SGHVS and CDR2 is FQNEAQ in the germline V gene. CDR3 length: 15 amino acids. The CDR3 DNA sequence: TGTGCCAGCAGCTCGATCGGACTAGCGGCTGCTTCGCAGTACTTC. Protein: CASSSIGLAAASQYF.

The rearrangement uses TRBV6-5 and TRBJ1-4; D gene unclear. From germline, CDR1 is MNHEY and CDR2 SVGAGI. The CDR3 is 12 amino acids. V lost 7 bases and J lost 5, with 8 bases in between. The CDR3 reads CASKSRNEKLFF. The CDR3, as DNA: TGTGCCAGCAAATCCAGAAATGAAAAACTGTTTTTT.

This clone was counted once. This CDR3 is CSVDRGRDYGYTF. Here the CDR3 DNA reads TGCAGCGTGGACAGGGGGAGGGACTATGGCTACACCTTC. This rearrangement joins TRBV29-1 to TRBJ1-2; 10 positions match TRBD1. The V gene's germline CDR1 is SQVTM and CDR2 ANQGSEA. The CDR3 runs 13 residues. V dropped 6 bases and J dropped 3; count of bases not matched to a gene: 4.

For the CDR3, the DNA is TGTGCCAGTAGTAGGGCGAACACAGATACGCAGTATTTT. It codes for CASSRANTDTQYF. V usage is TRBV19 and J usage is TRBJ2-3; D remains unclear. The germline V and J ends were trimmed by 4 bases and 2 bases, with 7 bases remaining between them. CDR1 is LNHDA, CDR2 SQIVND, per germline (reference sequence). This CDR3 has 13 residues.

The chain has TRBV6-4 and TRBJ2-5; a weak D match, TRBD1 (6 bases). CDR3 size: 17 residues. CDR1 MRHNA and CDR2 SNTAGT come from the germline V gene. The V end lost 0 bases, the J end lost 0 bases, and 14 bases lay between the germline ends. The CDR3 nucleotides are TGTGCCAGCAGTGACTCGTATACAGGGACGTACCAAGAGACCCAGTACTTC. Amino acids: CASSDSYTGTYQETQYF.

This clone was seen once. V usage is TRBV28 and J usage is TRBJ2-7; D remains unclear. Germline V gene sequence: CDR1 MDHEN, CDR2 SYDVKM. Trimming left V 4 bases short and J 6 bases short, with 10 bases between. The CDR3 is made up of 12 amino acids. CDR3 loop: CASSSPPREQYF. The CDR3, as DNA: TGTGCCAGCAGTTCCCCCCCGCGCGAGCAGTACTTC.

V usage is TRBV2 and J usage is TRBJ2-7; 7 nucleotides line up with TRBD1. V shed 8 bases, J shed 3 bases, and the junction held 7 bases outside the gene matches. Per germline, CDR1 SNHLY and CDR2 FYNNEI. The CDR3 contains 13 residues. The CDR3 region has the DNA TGTGCCAGCCTTCGACAGGGCCTCTACGAGCAGTACTTC. Encoded protein: CASLRQGLYEQYF. The full variable domain, in which reference TRBV2 and TRBJ2-7 provide the parts outside the CDR3, is EPEVTQTPSHQVTQMGQEVILRCVPISNHLYFYWYRQILGQKVEFLVSFYNNEISEKSEIFDDQFSVERPDGSNFTLKIRSTKLEDSAMYFCASLRQGLYEQYFGPGTRLTVT.

The genes are TRBV2 and TRBJ1-6, with D unresolved. CDR1 and CDR2 (germline): SNHLY, FYNNEI. The length of the CDR3 is 15 residues. V lost 5 bases, J lost 5 bases, and 13 bases lay in between. Written as DNA, the CDR3 is TGTGCCAGCAGTCTTTACCGGGGAGATAATTCACCCCTCCACTTT. It specifies CASSLYRGDNSPLHF.

The CDR3 protein is CASSEGLYWAVKDSPLHF. The CDR3 nucleotides read TGTGCCAGCAGTGAGGGACTTTATTGGGCCGTAAAGGATTCACCCCTCCACTTT. The rearrangement joins TRBV6-1 to TRBJ1-6; D possibly corresponds to TRBD1 (5 bases). Germline V gene data show CDR1 as MNHNS and CDR2 as SASEGT. This CDR3 has 18 residues. Trimming left V 3 bases short and J 8 bases short, with 23 bases between.

V and J are TRBV6-5 and TRBJ1-2; 8 positions match TRBD1. The CDR3 length is 13 residues. In germline, CDR1 is MNHEY, CDR2 SVGAGI. Trimming at V came to 8 bases and at J to 4 bases, leaving 6 bases not matched to a gene. The CDR3 DNA follows: TGTGCCAGCCACCCCGGGACAGGCTATGGCTACACCTTC. The encoded protein is CASHPGTGYGYTF.

This chain uses TRBV11-2 with TRBJ2-7, with a weak D call TRBD1 (6 bases). The CDR3 spans 17 residues. Germline V gene data show CDR1 as SGHAT and CDR2 as FQNNGV. Trimming removed 2 bases from V and 2 bases from J, with 19 bases in between. CDR3 in amino acids: CASSLLFGRDIPYEQYF. CDR3 bases: TGTGCCAGCAGCTTATTGTTCGGACGGGACATTCCCTACGAGCAGTACTTC.

The chain combines TRBV4-2 with TRBJ2-1, with 7 bases lining up with TRBD1. The CDR3 spans 16 residues. The V gene's germline CDR1 is LGHNA and CDR2 YNFKEQ. With V trimmed by 1 base and J by 5 bases, 8 bases remained unmatched. CDR3 sequence (DNA): TGTGCCAGCAGCCAAGCAGACAGGGTTAAGAACAATGAGCAGTTCTTC. It codes for CASSQADRVKNNEQFF.

This chain links TRBV11-3 with TRBJ2-1, with 11 bases lining up with TRBD2. Germline V lookup: CDR1 SGHNT, CDR2 YENEEA. The CDR3 runs to 13 residues. The junction had 0 bases not matched to a gene; V was cut back by 1 base and J by 10 bases. CDR3 in DNA: TGTGCCAGCAGCTTAGGGACTAGCGGGGAGCAGTTCTTC. Translating gives CASSLGTSGEQFF.

This clone appeared once. The J gene is TRBJ1-1, the V gene TRBV30; D gene unclear. The ends were cut back, 2 bases at V and 11 bases at J, with 15 bases in the middle. The CDR3 loop spans 12 amino acids. The germline CDR1 and CDR2 sequences are GTSNPN and SVGIG (reference sequence). CDR3 sequence (DNA): TGTGCCTGGAGTCCCCAGACTATTAAGGCTTTCTTT. This translates into CAWSPQTIKAFF.

This rearrangement joins TRBV19 to TRBJ2-3; possibly TRBD2 for D (6 bases). Per the germline V gene, CDR1 is LNHDA and CDR2 is SQIVND (reference sequence). CDR3 length: 17 residues. V shed 3 bases and J shed 0 bases, with 16 bases lying between them. The CDR3 DNA sequence: TGTGCCAGTAGTATTGGCGGGGCTGAGGCTAGCACAGATACGCAGTATTTT. Its protein product is CASSIGGAEASTDTQYF. Together with reference TRBV19 and TRBJ2-3, the CDR3 gives the full variable domain: DGGITQSPKYLFRKEGQNVTLSCEQNLNHDAMYWYRQDPGQGLRLIYYSQIVNDFQKGDIAEGYSVSREKKESFPLTVTSAQKNPTAFYLCASSIGGAEASTDTQYFGPGTRLTVL.

The chain recombines TRBV14 with TRBJ1-2; D is unresolved. Looked up from germline, CDR1 is SGHDN and CDR2 is FVKESK. The CDR3 totals 13 residues. Deletions cut 6 bases from V and 2 bases from J, with 10 bases between. CDR3 nucleotides: TGTGCCAGCAGTCGAGACATGAACTATGGCTACACCTTC. Its translation: CASSRDMNYGYTF.

This clone showed up just once. The chain employs TRBV5-4 and TRBJ2-3, with D perhaps matching TRBD1 (5 bases). CDR3 size: 16 residues. Trimming took off 4 bases at V and 7 bases at J, with 22 bases between the two ends. Germline CDR1 and CDR2: SGHNT and YYREEE (reference sequence). CDR3: CASSPGPDGARNTQYF. CDR3 in DNA: TGTGCCAGCAGCCCCGGTCCGGATGGGGCCCGGAATACGCAGTATTTT.

J is TRBJ1-4 and V is TRBV28; weak D call: TRBD1 (6 bases). The V end lost 5 bases, the J end lost 8 bases, and 18 bases lay between the germline ends. The CDR3 has 15 residues. Germline V gene data show CDR1 as MDHEN and CDR2 as SYDVKM. CDR3 loop: CASSPLGGRWEKLFF. CDR3 coding DNA: TGTGCCAGCAGTCCTTTGGGGGGGCGGTGGGAAAAACTGTTTTTT.

The count of this clone is one. The rearrangement uses TRBV6-2 or TRBV6-3 and TRBJ1-1; tentatively, D is TRBD1 (5 bases). The CDR3 has 14 amino acids. The germline V gene has CDR1 MNHEY and CDR2 SVGEGT. V lost 2 bases to trimming and J lost 5 bases, with 12 bases between them. CDR3 in DNA: TGTGCCAGCAGTTACATTGGGGGAGGGACTGAAGCTTTCTTT. Translating gives CASSYIGGGTEAFF.

V and J are TRBV5-6 and TRBJ1-2; TRBD1 matches at 12 bases. The CDR3 is 19 amino acids. The germline gives CDR1 SGHDT, CDR2 YYEEEE. V was pared by 4 bases and J by 7 bases, with 20 bases of the junction left unmatched. The CDR3 region is CASSRTGTGGPIQSLGYTF. DNA for the CDR3: TGTGCCAGCAGCCGGACCGGGACAGGGGGCCCCATCCAGTCCCTTGGCTACACCTTC.

The chain joins TRBV9 to TRBJ1-1, with 7 bases aligning to TRBD1. Germline CDR1 is SGDLS and CDR2 is YYNGEE. The CDR3 sequence is 15 residues long. The ends lost 3 bases at V and 0 bases at J; junction bases unmatched: 5. This chain's CDR3 is CASSGRQGLNTEAFF. In DNA, the CDR3 is TGTGCCAGCAGCGGGCGACAGGGCCTGAACACTGAAGCTTTCTTT.